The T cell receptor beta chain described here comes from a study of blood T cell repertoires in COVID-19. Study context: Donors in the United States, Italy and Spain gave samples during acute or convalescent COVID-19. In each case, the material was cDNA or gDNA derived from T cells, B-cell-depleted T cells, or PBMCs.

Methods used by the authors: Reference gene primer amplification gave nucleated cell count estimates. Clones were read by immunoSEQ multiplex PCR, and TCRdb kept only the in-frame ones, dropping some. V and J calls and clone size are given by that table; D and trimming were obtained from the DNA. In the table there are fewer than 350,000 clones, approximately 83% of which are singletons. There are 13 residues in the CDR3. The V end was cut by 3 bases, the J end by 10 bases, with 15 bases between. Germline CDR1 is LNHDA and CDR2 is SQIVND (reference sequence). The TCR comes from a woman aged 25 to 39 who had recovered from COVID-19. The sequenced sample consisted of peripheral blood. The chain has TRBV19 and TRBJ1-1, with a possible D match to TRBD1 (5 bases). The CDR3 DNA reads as TGTGCCAGTAGTATGAGAGGAGGGGCAAGAGCTTTCTTT. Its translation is CASSMRGGARAFF.